This T cell receptor beta chain was captured in a study of blood T cell repertoires in COVID-19. Cohort allocation depended upon clinical history that participants reported. Recovered status in Cohort 3 required two negative PCRs, clearance, or symptom resolution. Trimming took 0 bases from V and 11 from J, leaving 10 bases between them. Germline V CDR1 and CDR2: SNHLY, FYNNEI. The CDR3 runs 12 residues. Per the authors' pipeline: Reference gene primers were amplified, and this amplification served to estimate nucleated cell counts. Sequencing was performed with immunoSEQ multiplex PCR; in TCRdb, only in-frame clones are kept and a portion is missing. The DNA gave D and trimming, while V, J and clone size come from that table. This table has about 380,000 clones, 87% appearing once.

This receptor was taken from a man aged 25-45 years who had recovered from COVID-19. The specimen sequenced was PBMCs or T cells enriched from blood (not recorded which). J is TRBJ1-1 and V is TRBV2; D unclear. The CDR3 spells CASSEAVYRAFF. For the CDR3, the DNA is TGTGCCAGCAGTGAAGCCGTGTATCGGGCTTTCTTT.